The clone carrying this TCR beta chain was seen ten or more times. Time point of the sample: longitudinal time-point 2. Unsorted libraries used 2 million PBMCs kept at -80 degrees C. A 10-nucleotide random UMI tagged transcripts in template-switch 5'RACE cDNA synthesis. TCRdb re-derived calls from the 5' RACE reads in MiXCR, one entry per CDR3 protein. Here the sample spans some 49,000 distinct CDR3 sequences, about an eighth being singletons. This record belongs to a study of neurological immune-mediated disorders. V gave up 4 bases and J gave up 5 bases; unmatched junction bases: 4. The CDR3 extends over 13 amino acids. Per the germline V gene, CDR1 is SGHRS and CDR2 is YFSETQ.

The V call is TRBV5-1, the J call TRBJ2-5; 8 bases line up with TRBD2. Material for sequencing was PBMCs. This sequence was found in a male donor with HTLV-1-associated myelopathy (HAM/TSP). The CDR3 protein is CASSRGLGETQYF. DNA for the CDR3: TGCGCCAGCAGCAGGGGACTAGGGGAGACCCAGTACTTC.